A selection of T cell receptor beta chains follows, all from one sample in a study of T cells in Graves' hyperthyroidism and ophthalmopathy. One entry per CDR3 protein results from TCRdb running MiXCR on the multiplex PCR reads. The table shows some 300,000 distinct CDR3 sequences, with roughly 19% occurring only once. The sequenced material came from blood. All receptors derive from a man between 50 and 59 years old with Graves' ophthalmopathy. Each CDR3 is given with its conserved first and last residue. A D gene is named only where the DNA matches it firmly. Not every row has a clone size; where given, it reads once, few, many or a size class.

CDR3aa: CSARDSGGGGIQPQHF; CDR3nt: TGCAGTGCTAGAGATTCGGGGGGGGGAGGGATTCAGCCCCAGCATTTT; d_gene: NA; j_gene: TRBJ1-5; abundance: few; len: 16; v_gene: TRBV20-1
CDR3aa: CASSLWTGLGGNQPQHF; CDR3nt: TGTGCCAGCAGTTTATGGACAGGGTTGGGCGGCAATCAGCCCCAGCATTTT; d_gene: TRBD1; j_gene: TRBJ1-5; abundance: few; len: 17; v_gene: TRBV28
CDR3aa: CSARALQGGDNQPQHF; CDR3nt: TGCAGTGCTAGAGCCCTCCAGGGAGGGGACAATCAGCCCCAGCATTTT; d_gene: NA; j_gene: TRBJ1-5; abundance: many; len: 16; v_gene: TRBV20-1
CDR3aa: CASSPGLAAEQFF; CDR3nt: TGCGCCAGCAGCCCGGGACTAGCTGCGGAGCAGTTCTTC; d_gene: TRBD2; j_gene: TRBJ2-1; abundance: NA; len: 13; v_gene: TRBV5-1
CDR3aa: CASSFPGPTLYEQYF; CDR3nt: TGTGCCAGCAGTTTCCCGGGGCCGACCCTCTACGAGCAGTACTTC; d_gene: NA; j_gene: TRBJ2-7; abundance: NA; len: 15; v_gene: TRBV28
CDR3aa: CASSQVGRRNTEAFF; CDR3nt: TGTGCCAGCAGCCAAGTTGGCAGGCGAAATACTGAAGCTTTCTTT; d_gene: NA; j_gene: TRBJ1-1; abundance: many; len: 15; v_gene: TRBV3-1
CDR3aa: CASISGDNTGELFF; CDR3nt: TGTGCCAGCATTTCCGGAGATAACACCGGGGAGCTGTTTTTT; d_gene: NA; j_gene: TRBJ2-2; abundance: few; len: 14; v_gene: TRBV6-2/TRBV6-3
CDR3aa: CASSLGRMAGYGYTF; CDR3nt: TGCGCCAGTAGCTTGGGACGGATGGCCGGCTATGGCTACACCTTC; d_gene: NA; j_gene: TRBJ1-2; abundance: few; len: 15; v_gene: TRBV5-1
CDR3aa: CASRGAGLLADTQYF; CDR3nt: TGTGCCAGCAGAGGAGCGGGACTCCTCGCAGATACGCAGTATTTT; d_gene: TRBD2; j_gene: TRBJ2-3; abundance: few; len: 15; v_gene: TRBV2
CDR3aa: CASSQTGTRSTDTQYF; CDR3nt: TGTGCCAGCAGTCAAACAGGGACACGTTCCACAGATACGCAGTATTTT; d_gene: NA; j_gene: TRBJ2-3; abundance: NA; len: 16; v_gene: TRBV12-3/TRBV12-4
CDR3aa: CASSSTRTEAFF; CDR3nt: TGTGCCAGCAGTTCGACACGCACTGAAGCTTTCTTT; d_gene: NA; j_gene: TRBJ1-1; abundance: many; len: 12; v_gene: TRBV6-1
CDR3aa: CASSISDSYEQYF; CDR3nt: TGTGCCAGCAGTATATCGGACTCCTACGAGCAGTACTTC; d_gene: NA; j_gene: TRBJ2-7; abundance: NA; len: 13; v_gene: TRBV6-1
CDR3aa: CASSVGPEGRNTEAFF; CDR3nt: TGTGCCAGCAGCGTAGGACCGGAGGGTCGGAACACTGAAGCTTTCTTT; d_gene: NA; j_gene: TRBJ1-1; abundance: many; len: 16; v_gene: TRBV9
CDR3aa: CASSPAGGNQPQHF; CDR3nt: TGTGCCAGCAGCCCCGCGGGGGGGAATCAGCCCCAGCATTTT; d_gene: NA; j_gene: TRBJ1-5; abundance: many; len: 14; v_gene: TRBV7-2
CDR3aa: CASRSGQGPSEQYF; CDR3nt: TGTGCCAGCAGATCCGGACAGGGTCCCTCCGAGCAGTACTTC; d_gene: TRBD1; j_gene: TRBJ2-7; abundance: NA; len: 14; v_gene: TRBV5-6
CDR3aa: CASSPTDSRGQTQYF; CDR3nt: TGTGCCAGCTCACCAACCGACTCACGCGGCCAGACCCAGTACTTC; d_gene: NA; j_gene: TRBJ2-5; abundance: many; len: 15; v_gene: TRBV18
CDR3aa: CASSLGGRAYEQYF; CDR3nt: TGCGCCAGCAGCTTGGGCGGGAGGGCGTACGAGCAGTACTTC; d_gene: TRBD2; j_gene: TRBJ2-7; abundance: NA; len: 14; v_gene: TRBV5-1
CDR3aa: CASSDLEGTTSNTGELFF; CDR3nt: TGTGCCAGCAGTGACCTTGAGGGGACAACCTCGAACACCGGGGAGCTGTTTTTT; d_gene: NA; j_gene: TRBJ2-2; abundance: NA; len: 18; v_gene: TRBV6-1
CDR3aa: CASSFGWEGSYEQYF; CDR3nt: TGTGCCAGCAGTTTCGGGTGGGAGGGAAGTTACGAGCAGTACTTC; d_gene: TRBD2; j_gene: TRBJ2-7; abundance: many; len: 15; v_gene: TRBV12-3/TRBV12-4
CDR3aa: CSARPGTEQFF; CDR3nt: TGCAGTGCTAGGCCGGGGACTGAGCAGTTCTTC; d_gene: NA; j_gene: TRBJ2-1; abundance: NA; len: 11; v_gene: TRBV20-1
CDR3aa: CASNPTSGYNEQFF; CDR3nt: TGTGCCAGCAACCCGACTAGCGGATACAATGAGCAGTTCTTC; d_gene: TRBD2; j_gene: TRBJ2-1; abundance: NA; len: 14; v_gene: TRBV2
CDR3aa: CATSMGQQETQYF; CDR3nt: TGTGCCACCAGCATGGGACAGCAAGAGACCCAGTACTTC; d_gene: TRBD1; j_gene: TRBJ2-5; abundance: NA; len: 13; v_gene: TRBV15
CDR3aa: CASSDRMGGELFF; CDR3nt: TGTGCCAGCAGTGATAGGATGGGCGGGGAGCTGTTTTTT; d_gene: NA; j_gene: TRBJ2-2; abundance: NA; len: 13; v_gene: TRBV2
CDR3aa: CSAQGREQYF; CDR3nt: TGCAGTGCTCAAGGGAGGGAGCAGTACTTC; d_gene: NA; j_gene: TRBJ2-7; abundance: NA; len: 10; v_gene: TRBV20-1
CDR3aa: CASSSGSGTALNQPQHF; CDR3nt: TGTGCCAGCAGCTCCGGGTCGGGGACAGCGCTCAATCAGCCCCAGCATTTT; d_gene: TRBD1; j_gene: TRBJ1-5; abundance: NA; len: 17; v_gene: TRBV9
CDR3aa: CAWSVQGKETQYF; CDR3nt: TGTGCCTGGAGTGTACAGGGCAAGGAGACCCAGTACTTC; d_gene: NA; j_gene: TRBJ2-5; abundance: many; len: 13; v_gene: TRBV30
CDR3aa: CATSDRWTDGYTF; CDR3nt: TGTGCCACCAGTGACCGCTGGACGGATGGCTACACCTTC; d_gene: NA; j_gene: TRBJ1-2; abundance: many; len: 13; v_gene: TRBV24-1
CDR3aa: CASTNLAGVTDTQYF; CDR3nt: TGTGCCAGCACCAACCTAGCGGGAGTCACAGATACGCAGTATTTT; d_gene: TRBD2; j_gene: TRBJ2-3; abundance: many; len: 15; v_gene: TRBV7-8
CDR3aa: CASSSRGARHAGELFF; CDR3nt: TGTGCCAGCAGCTCCCGGGGGGCGCGCCACGCCGGGGAGCTGTTTTTT; d_gene: NA; j_gene: TRBJ2-2; abundance: NA; len: 16; v_gene: TRBV5-5
CDR3aa: CSVEFRGGTGELFF; CDR3nt: TGCAGCGTTGAGTTCCGGGGTGGGACCGGGGAGCTGTTTTTT; d_gene: NA; j_gene: TRBJ2-2; abundance: few; len: 14; v_gene: TRBV29-1
CDR3aa: CASNLDGANTGELFF; CDR3nt: TGTGCCAGTAATCTGGACGGCGCGAACACCGGGGAGCTGTTTTTT; d_gene: NA; j_gene: TRBJ2-2; abundance: few; len: 15; v_gene: TRBV6-2/TRBV6-3
CDR3aa: CASSQGLAGGGNEQYF; CDR3nt: TGTGCCAGCAGCCAGGGACTAGCGGGAGGAGGAAACGAGCAGTACTTC; d_gene: TRBD2; j_gene: TRBJ2-7; abundance: many; len: 16; v_gene: TRBV7-2
CDR3aa: CASSQDRAGETQYF; CDR3nt: TGTGCCAGCAGCCAAGACAGAGCTGGAGAGACCCAGTACTTC; d_gene: NA; j_gene: TRBJ2-5; abundance: many; len: 14; v_gene: TRBV7-9